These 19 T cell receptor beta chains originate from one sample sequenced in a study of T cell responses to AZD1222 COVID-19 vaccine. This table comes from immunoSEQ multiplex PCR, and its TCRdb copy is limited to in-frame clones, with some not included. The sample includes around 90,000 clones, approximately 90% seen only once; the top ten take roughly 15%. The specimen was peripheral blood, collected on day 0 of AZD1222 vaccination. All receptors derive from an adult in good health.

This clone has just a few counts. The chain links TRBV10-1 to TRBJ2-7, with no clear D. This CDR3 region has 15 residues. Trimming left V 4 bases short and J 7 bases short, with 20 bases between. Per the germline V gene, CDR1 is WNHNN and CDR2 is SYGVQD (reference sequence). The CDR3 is CASSGKDELFIEQYF. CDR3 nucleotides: TGCGCCAGCAGTGGTAAGGACGAACTCTTTATAGAGCAGTACTTC.

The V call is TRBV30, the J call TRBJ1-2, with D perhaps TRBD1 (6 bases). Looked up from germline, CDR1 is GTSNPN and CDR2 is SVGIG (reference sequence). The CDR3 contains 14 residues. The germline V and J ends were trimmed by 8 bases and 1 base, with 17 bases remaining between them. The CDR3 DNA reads TGTGCCGGGGGGCGGGGGTCCTATAACTATGGCTACACCTTC. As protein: CAGGRGSYNYGYTF.

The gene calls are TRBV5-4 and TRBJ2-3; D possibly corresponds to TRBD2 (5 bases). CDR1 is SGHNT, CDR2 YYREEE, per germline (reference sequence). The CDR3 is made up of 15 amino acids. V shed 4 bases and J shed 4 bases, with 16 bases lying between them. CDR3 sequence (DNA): TGTGCCAGCAGCGTAGACCATCGGAGGCCAGATACGCAGTATTTT. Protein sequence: CASSVDHRRPDTQYF.

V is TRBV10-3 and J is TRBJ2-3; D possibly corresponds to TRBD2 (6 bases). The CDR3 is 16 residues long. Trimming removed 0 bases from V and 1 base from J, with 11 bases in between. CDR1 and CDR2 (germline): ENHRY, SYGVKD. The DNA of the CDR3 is TGTGCCATCAGTGAGTCAGTAATAGCGGGCACAGATACGCAGTATTTT. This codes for CAISESVIAGTDTQYF.

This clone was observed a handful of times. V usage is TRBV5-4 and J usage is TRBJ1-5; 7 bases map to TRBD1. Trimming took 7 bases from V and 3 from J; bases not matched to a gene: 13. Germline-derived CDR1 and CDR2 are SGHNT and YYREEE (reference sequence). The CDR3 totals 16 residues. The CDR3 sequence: CASQITRGRANQPQHF. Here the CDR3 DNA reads TGTGCCAGCCAGATCACGAGGGGGCGCGCCAATCAGCCCCAGCATTTT.

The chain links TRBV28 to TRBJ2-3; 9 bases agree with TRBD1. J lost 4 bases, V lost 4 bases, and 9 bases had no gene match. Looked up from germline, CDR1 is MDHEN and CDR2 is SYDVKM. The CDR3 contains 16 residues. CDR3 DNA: TGTGCCAGCAGTTCGGGGGGACAGGGCGCGGCAGATACGCAGTATTTT. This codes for CASSSGGQGAADTQYF.

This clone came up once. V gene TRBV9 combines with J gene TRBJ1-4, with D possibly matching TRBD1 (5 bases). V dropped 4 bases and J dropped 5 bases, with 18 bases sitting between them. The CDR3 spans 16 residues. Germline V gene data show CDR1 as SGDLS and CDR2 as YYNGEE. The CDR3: CASSPRGDPLNEKLFF. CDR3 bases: TGTGCCAGCAGCCCAAGAGGGGACCCACTAAATGAAAAACTGTTTTTT.

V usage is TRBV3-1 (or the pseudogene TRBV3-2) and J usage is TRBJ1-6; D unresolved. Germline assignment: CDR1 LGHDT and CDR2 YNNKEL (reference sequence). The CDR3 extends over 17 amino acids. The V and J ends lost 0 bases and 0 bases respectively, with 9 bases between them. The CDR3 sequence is CASSQDLQSSYNSPLHF. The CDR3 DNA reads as TGTGCCAGCAGCCAAGATCTCCAGAGCTCCTATAATTCACCCCTCCACTTT.

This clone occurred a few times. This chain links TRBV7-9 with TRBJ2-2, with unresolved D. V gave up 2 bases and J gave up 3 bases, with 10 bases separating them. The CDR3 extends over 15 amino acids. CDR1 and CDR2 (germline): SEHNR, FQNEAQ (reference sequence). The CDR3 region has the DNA TGTGCCAGCAGCTTATCCCCGGGCTACACCGGGGAGCTGTTTTTT. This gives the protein CASSLSPGYTGELFF.

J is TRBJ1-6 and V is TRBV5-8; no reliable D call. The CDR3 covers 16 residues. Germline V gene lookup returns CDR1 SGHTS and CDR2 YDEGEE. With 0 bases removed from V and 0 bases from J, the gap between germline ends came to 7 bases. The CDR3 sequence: CASSLDGISYNSPLHF. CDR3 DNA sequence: TGTGCCAGCAGCTTGGACGGTATCTCCTATAATTCACCCCTCCACTTT.

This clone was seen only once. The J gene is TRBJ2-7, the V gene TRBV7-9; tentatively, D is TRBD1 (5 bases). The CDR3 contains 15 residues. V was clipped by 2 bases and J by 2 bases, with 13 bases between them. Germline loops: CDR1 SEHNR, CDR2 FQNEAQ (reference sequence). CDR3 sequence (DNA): TGTGCCAGCAGCTTATTTCCCCAGGGCGCCTACGAGCAGTACTTC. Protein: CASSLFPQGAYEQYF.

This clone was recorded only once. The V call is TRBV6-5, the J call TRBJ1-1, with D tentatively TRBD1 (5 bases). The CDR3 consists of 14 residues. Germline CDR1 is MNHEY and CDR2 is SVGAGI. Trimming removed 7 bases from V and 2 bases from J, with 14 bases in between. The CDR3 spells CASTPIGGNTEAFF. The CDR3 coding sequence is TGTGCCAGCACTCCCATTGGGGGAAACACTGAAGCTTTCTTT.

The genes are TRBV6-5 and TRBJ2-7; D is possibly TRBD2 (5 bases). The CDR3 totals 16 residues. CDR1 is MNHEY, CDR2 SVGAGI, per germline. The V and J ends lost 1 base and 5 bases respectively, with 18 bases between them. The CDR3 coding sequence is TGTGCCAGCAGTTACTTATCTGTCCCGGGGATCCACGAGCAGTACTTC. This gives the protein CASSYLSVPGIHEQYF.

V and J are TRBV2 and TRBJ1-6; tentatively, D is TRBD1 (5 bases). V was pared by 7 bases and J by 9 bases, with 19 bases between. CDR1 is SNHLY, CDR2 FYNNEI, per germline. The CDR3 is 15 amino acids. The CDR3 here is CASTPARVISSPLHF. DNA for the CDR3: TGTGCCAGCACCCCGGCCAGGGTAATAAGTTCACCCCTCCACTTT.

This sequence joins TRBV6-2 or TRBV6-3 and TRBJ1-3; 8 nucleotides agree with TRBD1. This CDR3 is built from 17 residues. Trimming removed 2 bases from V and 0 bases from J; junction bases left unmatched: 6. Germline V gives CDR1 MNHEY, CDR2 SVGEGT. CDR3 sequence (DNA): TGTGCCAGCAGTTACCTGGGACAGGACAGCTCTGGAAACACCATATATTTT. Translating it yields CASSYLGQDSSGNTIYF.

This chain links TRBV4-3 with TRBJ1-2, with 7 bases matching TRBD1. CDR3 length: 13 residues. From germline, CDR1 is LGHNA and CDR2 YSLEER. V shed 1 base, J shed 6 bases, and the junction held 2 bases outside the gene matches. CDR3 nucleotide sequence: TGCGCCAGCAGCCAAGTCGGACAGGATGGCTACACCTTC. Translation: CASSQVGQDGYTF.

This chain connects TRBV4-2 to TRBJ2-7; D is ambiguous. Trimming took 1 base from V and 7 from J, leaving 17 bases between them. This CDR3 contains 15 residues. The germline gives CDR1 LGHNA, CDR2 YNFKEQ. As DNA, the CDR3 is TGTGCCAGCAGCCAAGCGTCTGGGCAGGCAGAAGAGCAGTACTTC. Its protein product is CASSQASGQAEEQYF.

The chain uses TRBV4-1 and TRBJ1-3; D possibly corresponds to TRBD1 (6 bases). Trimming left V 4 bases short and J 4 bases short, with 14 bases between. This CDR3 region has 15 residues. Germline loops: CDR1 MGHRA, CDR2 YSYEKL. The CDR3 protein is CASSLQGGNGNTIYF. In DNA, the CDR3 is TGCGCCAGCAGCCTACAGGGAGGTAACGGAAACACCATATATTTT.

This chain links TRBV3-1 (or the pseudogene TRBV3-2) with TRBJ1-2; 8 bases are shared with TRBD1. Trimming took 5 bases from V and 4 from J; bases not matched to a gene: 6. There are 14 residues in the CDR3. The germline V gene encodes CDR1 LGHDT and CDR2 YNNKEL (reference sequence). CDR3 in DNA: TGTGCCAGCAGCGCGCCGACAGGGGCCTATGGCTACACCTTC. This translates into CASSAPTGAYGYTF.